The 13 T cell receptor beta chains presented below share a single source sample, sequenced in a study of patients and donors after allogeneic stem cell transplantation (dated by TCRdb to about 2020). The protocol used for the library was RT-PCR. This sample was sequenced with a NextSeq 550. Using fastp trimming at Q25 and MiXCR clonotype assembly, TCRdb reanalyzed the public sequencing data and kept in-frame beta chains. Here each entry gathers all rows of one CDR3 protein and keeps the most common genes and DNA. The sample yields fewer than 250,000 distinct CDR3 sequences; over 12% were counted once. The top ten hold roughly 11% of the sample. Material: blood, either unsorted or a sorted T cell fraction (not recorded which). Source of these receptors: a human donor who was either an allogeneic HSCT recipient or a stem cell or donor lymphocyte infusion donor (not recorded which). It is not recorded whose cells these are; they may come from a transplant donor.

This clonotype was counted many times. This chain uses TRBV18 with TRBJ2-3; 7 nucleotides agree with TRBD2. Trimming took 3 bases from V and 3 from J; bases not matched to a gene: 6. The CDR3 consists of 15 residues. The germline CDR1 and CDR2 sequences are KGHSH and LQKENI. For the CDR3, the DNA is TGTGCCAGCTCACCCCGGGGAGGGGCGACAGATACGCAGTATTTT. It yields the protein CASSPRGGATDTQYF.

This clonotype was detected only a few times. The V and J genes are TRBV30 and TRBJ2-5, with D perhaps assigned TRBD1 or TRBD2 (5 bases each). The V end lost 2 bases, the J end lost 5 bases, and 21 bases lay between the germline ends. Germline V gives CDR1 GTSNPN, CDR2 SVGIG (reference sequence). This CDR3 is built from 16 residues. In DNA form, the CDR3 reads TGTGCCTGGAGTCAGTCCGGGACCGGGGCTAGGGAGACCCAGTACTTC. This translates into CAWSQSGTGARETQYF.

This clonotype came up a few times. This chain uses TRBV5-1 with TRBJ2-7; TRBD2 aligns across 10 bases. This CDR3 comprises 16 residues. Germline CDR1 SGHRS, CDR2 YFSETQ. The V and J ends lost 5 bases and 7 bases, in that order; junction bases with no gene match: 15. In DNA, the CDR3 is TGCGCCAGCAGAACCGGAACTAGCGGGATGTTGAGGGAGCAGTACTTC. It specifies CASRTGTSGMLREQYF.

The genes are TRBV19 and TRBJ1-1; D is ambiguous. CDR1 and CDR2 (germline): LNHDA, SQIVND (reference sequence). The CDR3 is 16 residues long. Trimming pared 0 bases from V and 2 bases from J, leaving 13 bases between. In nucleotides, the CDR3 is TGTGCCAGTAGTATAGATGACGCAGGATACAACACTGAAGCTTTCTTT. This sequence encodes CASSIDDAGYNTEAFF.

CDR3 nucleotides: TGCAGTGCTACGGCAGGGGGCCAACCGGATAGCAATCAGCCCCAGCATTTT. This sequence encodes CSATAGGQPDSNQPQHF. J is TRBJ1-5 and V is TRBV20-1, with 8 bases that match TRBD1. The CDR3 covers 17 residues. The V gene's germline CDR1 is DFQATT and CDR2 SNEGSKA (reference sequence). The V segment lost 4 bases and the J segment 0 bases; nucleotides outside the gene matches: 11.

J is TRBJ1-5 and V is TRBV7-9; D remains ambiguous. Trimming shortened V by 3 bases and J by 0 bases, and 3 bases separated the two germline ends. This CDR3 has 13 amino acids. Looked up from germline, CDR1 is SEHNR and CDR2 is FQNEAQ (reference sequence). The CDR3 region is CASSFNSNQPQHF. The CDR3 DNA is TGTGCCAGCAGCTTCAATAGCAATCAGCCCCAGCATTTT.

This chain joins TRBV28 and TRBJ2-6, with 8 bases fitting TRBD2. The germline gives CDR1 MDHEN, CDR2 SYDVKM. J was trimmed by 0 bases and V by 11 bases; bases with no gene match: 9. The CDR3 runs to 16 residues. CDR3 residues: CAAGRALSSGANVLTF. CDR3 sequence (DNA): TGTGCCGCCGGGAGGGCCCTCAGCTCTGGGGCCAACGTCCTGACTTTC.

The chain uses TRBV7-2 and TRBJ1-2; 7 nucleotides match TRBD1. This CDR3 has 16 amino acids. J lost 4 bases, V lost 6 bases, and 14 bases had no gene match. Per the germline V gene, CDR1 is SGHTA and CDR2 is FQGNSA. CDR3 DNA sequence: TGTGCCAGCAGGGGAATGAAGACAGGGTCAATCTATGGCTACACCTTC. Translated: CASRGMKTGSIYGYTF.

This clonotype was found many times. The rearrangement uses TRBV5-1 and TRBJ1-6; perhaps TRBD1 as D (5 bases). With 9 bases removed from V and 14 bases from J, the gap between germline ends came to 24 bases. This CDR3 region has 14 residues. CDR1 is SGHRS and CDR2 is YFSETQ in the germline V gene. The CDR3 loop reads CANYRDGQFFSLHF. The CDR3 DNA follows: TGCGCCAACTACCGGGACGGCCAATTCTTTTCCCTCCACTTT.

V is TRBV6-2 or TRBV6-3 and J is TRBJ2-7; 8 bases are shared with TRBD2. The germline gives CDR1 MNHEY, CDR2 SVGEGT. The CDR3 sequence is 14 residues long. Trimming took 4 bases from V and 4 from J; bases not matched to a gene: 6. Here the CDR3 DNA reads TGTGCCAGCAGTTTGACTAGCGACGGGTACGAGCAGTACTTC. Translating it yields CASSLTSDGYEQYF.

At least ten counts were recorded for this clonotype. This rearrangement joins TRBV12-3 or TRBV12-4 to TRBJ1-5; no firm D call. The CDR3 totals 13 residues. V lost 4 bases and J lost 7, with 11 bases in between. The CDR3 reads CASSSLPGQPQHF. For the CDR3, the DNA is TGTGCCAGCAGTTCCCTCCCGGGGCAGCCCCAGCATTTT.

This clonotype appeared many times. The genes are TRBV29-1 and TRBJ1-2, with D unresolved. CDR1 SQVTM and CDR2 ANQGSEA come from the germline V gene. The V end lost 4 bases, the J end lost 2 bases, and 11 bases lay between the germline ends. The CDR3 is made up of 13 amino acids. CDR3 sequence reads: CSVVAGPNYGYTF. In DNA form, the CDR3 reads TGCAGCGTTGTGGCAGGTCCCAACTATGGCTACACCTTC. The full variable domain, rest sourced from reference TRBV29-1 and TRBJ1-2, is SAVISQKPSRDICQRGTSLTIQCQVDSQVTMMFWYRQQPGQSLTLIATANQGSEATYESGFVIDKFPISRPNLTFSTLTVSNMSPEDSSIYLCSVVAGPNYGYTFGSGTRLTVV.

The chain links TRBV4-3 to TRBJ1-1, with D possibly matching TRBD1 (6 bases). With 4 bases removed from V and 6 bases from J, the gap between germline ends came to 15 bases. The CDR3 is 14 residues long. The germline V gene encodes CDR1 LGHNA and CDR2 YSLEER. CDR3 loop: CASSLSRGKSEAFF. The CDR3 DNA is TGCGCCAGCAGCCTTAGCAGGGGAAAATCTGAAGCTTTCTTT.